These 28 T cell receptor beta chains came from one sample sequenced in a study of regulatory T cells in long-lasting Graves disease. This sample's time point: newly diagnosed GD, antithyroid drugs for less than 3 months. Generation of the TCR library employed RNA extracted from PBMCs. Libraries of TCR beta came from iRepertoire HTBI primers plus Arm-PCR of CDR3 regions. One entry per CDR3 protein results from TCRdb running MiXCR on the multiplex PCR reads. Of under 400,000 distinct CDR3 sequences listed, over 15% are singletons. The sample also formed part of further work on T cells in Graves' hyperthyroidism and ophthalmopathy.

The sequences come from peripheral blood mononuclear cells (PBMCs), collected at new diagnosis, from a patient treated with antithyroid drugs. The receptor source for this set is a man in his forties or fifties with Graves disease.

This clonotype was detected ten times or more. The V and J genes are TRBV2 and TRBJ2-1; TRBD1 aligns across 7 bases. The V gene's germline CDR1 is SNHLY and CDR2 FYNNEI. V lost 8 bases, J lost 5 bases, and 15 bases stayed unmatched. This CDR3 spans 16 amino acids. The CDR3 nucleotides read TGTGCCAGCCGAAGACATAACAGGGGATGGGACAATGAGCAGTTCTTC. The encoded protein is CASRRHNRGWDNEQFF.

This clonotype was observed a handful of times. The rearrangement links TRBV2 to TRBJ2-5, with 7 bases lining up with TRBD1. This CDR3 has 14 amino acids. V lost 4 bases, J lost 2 bases, and 4 bases stayed unmatched. Germline CDR1 is SNHLY and CDR2 is FYNNEI. The CDR3 DNA is TGTGCCAGCAGTGCGACAGGGATACAAGAGACCCAGTACTTC. Its translation: CASSATGIQETQYF.

V gene TRBV3-1 combines with J gene TRBJ1-6; no clear D gene. Per germline, CDR1 LGHDT and CDR2 YNNKEL (reference sequence). Between the trimmed V and J ends, which lost 5 bases and 13 bases, there was a span of 15 bases. The CDR3 is 13 residues long. The CDR3 bases are TGTGCCAGCAGCATTACAGAAACCGGGCCCCTCCACTTT. Protein: CASSITETGPLHF.

This clonotype was seen more than once but under ten times. The chain couples TRBV6-4 to TRBJ1-5, with D unclear. The CDR3 is 14 residues long. Germline CDR1 MRHNA, CDR2 SNTAGT. V was cut by 2 bases and J by 6 bases, with 11 bases left in between. In DNA form, the CDR3 reads TGTGCCAGCAGTGACGAGATAGGGAGTCAGCCCCAGCATTTT. This encodes CASSDEIGSQPQHF.

Ten or more counts support this clonotype. The chain employs TRBV30 and TRBJ1-3; no reliable D call. Germline CDR1 reads GTSNPN; CDR2 reads SVGIG (reference sequence). There are 15 residues in the CDR3. V lost 0 bases and J 3 bases, leaving 12 bases between the germline ends. For the CDR3, the DNA is TGTGCCTGGAGTGTACGAAGGACGGGTGGAAACACCATATATTTT. Protein sequence: CAWSVRRTGGNTIYF.

This clonotype was detected only a few times. V usage is TRBV19 and J usage is TRBJ2-7; D might be TRBD1 or TRBD2, each matching 5 bases. Germline V gene lookup returns CDR1 LNHDA and CDR2 SQIVND (reference sequence). Trimming removed 2 bases from V and 2 bases from J, with 13 bases in between. The CDR3 runs 15 residues. CDR3 nucleotide sequence: TGTGCCAGTAGTATATCCGGGACGGCAGCCTACGAGCAGTACTTC. It encodes CASSISGTAAYEQYF.

This clonotype was counted many times. The rearrangement links TRBV28 to TRBJ1-6; no firm D call. V gave up 7 bases and J gave up 8 bases, with 12 bases separating them. Germline V CDR1 and CDR2: MDHEN, SYDVKM. The CDR3 is made up of 13 amino acids. DNA of the CDR3: TGTGCCAGCAACTCCCTGGAGGATTCACCCCTCCACTTT. It yields the protein CASNSLEDSPLHF.

V is TRBV5-4 and J is TRBJ2-1; possible D gene TRBD1, 5 bases. From germline, CDR1 is SGHNT and CDR2 YYREEE (reference sequence). The V end was cut by 6 bases, the J end by 4 bases, with 20 bases between. The CDR3 runs 16 residues. The CDR3 nucleotides are TGTGCCAGCACCCTGTACCTCGGCAGGGAATACAATGAGCAGTTCTTC. Its translation: CASTLYLGREYNEQFF.

For the CDR3, the DNA is TGCGCCAGCAGCCCGGCGCCCGGTCAGCCCCAGCATTTT. It encodes CASSPAPGQPQHF. This chain joins TRBV5-1 and TRBJ1-5; no firm D call. V lost 4 bases to trimming and J lost 6 bases, with 11 bases between them. The CDR3 has 13 amino acids. Germline V gene sequence: CDR1 SGHRS, CDR2 YFSETQ.

The chain couples TRBV5-1 to TRBJ1-5; D remains ambiguous. Germline V gene lookup returns CDR1 SGHRS and CDR2 YFSETQ. Trimming pared 4 bases from V and 10 bases from J, leaving 12 bases between. This CDR3 comprises 12 residues. For the CDR3, the DNA is TGCGCCAGCAGCATCGGACGGGAACCCCAGCATTTT. Protein sequence: CASSIGREPQHF.

This chain links TRBV6-1 with TRBJ1-5; no reliable D call. The germline gives CDR1 MNHNS, CDR2 SASEGT. Trimming took off 7 bases at V and 1 base at J, with 14 bases between the two ends. The CDR3 runs to 15 residues. The CDR3 DNA follows: TGTGCCAGCAACTTCGGACGGGGAAGCAATCAGCCCCAGCATTTT. Amino acid sequence: CASNFGRGSNQPQHF.

The CDR3 DNA is TGCAGTGCTAACCAAATAGGGACAGGGAGCTCCTACGAGCAGTACTTC. Translating gives CSANQIGTGSSYEQYF. The V and J genes are TRBV20-1 and TRBJ2-7, with TRBD1 matching over 9 bases. Germline loops: CDR1 DFQATT, CDR2 SNEGSKA (reference sequence). The V gene end was trimmed by 4 bases and the J gene end by 0 bases; junction bases not matched to a gene: 10. This CDR3 has 16 residues.

The chain links TRBV10-3 to TRBJ2-2, with D perhaps matching TRBD2 (6 bases). The ends were cut back, 8 bases at V and 4 bases at J, with 11 bases in the middle. Germline V gives CDR1 ENHRY, CDR2 SYGVKD. There are 13 residues in the CDR3. The chain's CDR3 is CAIAGWFTGELFF. CDR3 sequence (DNA): TGTGCCATCGCGGGATGGTTCACCGGGGAGCTGTTTTTT.

With respect to this clonotype: One end of the junction fails to match germline, which may point to a read error. The chain links TRBV7-3 to TRBJ2-2, with 8 bases fitting TRBD2. CDR1 and CDR2 from the germline V gene are SGHTA and FQGTGA. The CDR3 consists of 15 residues. In DNA, the CDR3 is TGTGCCGGCAGCCCCAGCGGGGGCTCCTCCGGGGAGCTGTTTTTT. Translating it yields CAGSPSGGSSGELFF. Filled out from reference TRBV7-3 and TRBJ2-2, the complete variable domain reads GAGVSQTPSNKVTEKGKYVELRCDPISGHTALYWYRQSLGQGPEFLIYFQGTGAADDSGLPNDRFFAVRPEGSVSTLKIQRTERGDSAVYLCAGSPSGGSSGELFFGEGSRLTVL.

This sequence joins TRBV6-1 and TRBJ2-2; weak D call: TRBD2 (6 bases). CDR1 and CDR2 (germline): MNHNS, SASEGT. V lost 10 bases, J lost 2 bases, and 20 bases lay in between. CDR3 size: 16 residues. The CDR3 DNA sequence: TGTGCCACCAAACGCCCGGGGGTTAGAAACACCGGGGAGCTGTTTTTT. It codes for CATKRPGVRNTGELFF.

Many counts were recorded for this clonotype. This rearrangement joins TRBV3-1 to TRBJ2-1; D not resolved. Looked up from germline, CDR1 is LGHDT and CDR2 is YNNKEL (reference sequence). The CDR3 sequence is 12 residues long. V lost 3 bases to trimming and J lost 9 bases, with 9 bases between them. This chain's CDR3 is CASSHLDLEQFF. As DNA, the CDR3 is TGTGCCAGCAGCCATCTGGACCTTGAGCAGTTCTTC.

This clonotype came up many times. The chain is built from TRBV5-1 and TRBJ2-1; 11 nucleotides line up with TRBD2. CDR1 and CDR2 (germline): SGHRS, YFSETQ. CDR3 length: 18 amino acids. V lost 4 bases to trimming and J lost 0 bases; unmatched junction nucleotides: 9. The CDR3 DNA is TGCGCCAGCAGCCAGACTAGCGGGGCGGAGAGCTCCTACAATGAGCAGTTCTTC. This translates into CASSQTSGAESSYNEQFF. Full variable domain (rest looked up from reference TRBV5-1 and TRBJ2-1): KAGVTQTPRYLIKTRGQQVTLSCSPISGHRSVSWYQQTPGQGLQFLFEYFSETQRNKGNFPGRFSGRQFSNSRSEMNVSTLELGDSALYLCASSQTSGAESSYNEQFFGPGTRLTVL.

This clonotype was found a few times. CDR3: CAISRQGARLQETQYF. CDR3 bases: TGTGCCATCAGTAGACAGGGGGCACGGTTACAAGAGACCCAGTACTTC. The chain combines TRBV10-3 with TRBJ2-5, with 10 bases that match TRBD1. Unmatched junction bases numbered 8, after V lost 5 bases and J lost 2 bases. Germline CDR1 reads ENHRY; CDR2 reads SYGVKD. The CDR3 length is 16 residues.

This sequence joins TRBV19 and TRBJ1-5, with a possible D match to TRBD1 (5 bases). Between the trimmed V and J ends, which lost 2 bases and 0 bases, there was a span of 11 bases. CDR3 length: 16 amino acids. CDR1 is LNHDA, CDR2 SQIVND, per germline (reference sequence). The CDR3 loop reads CASSISQGDSNQPQHF. In DNA form, the CDR3 reads TGTGCCAGTAGTATATCCCAGGGCGATAGCAATCAGCCCCAGCATTTT.

The chain recombines TRBV28 with TRBJ2-5; maybe TRBD2 (6 bases). The CDR3 runs 15 residues. Germline CDR1 is MDHEN and CDR2 is SYDVKM. Trimming took off 3 bases at V and 6 bases at J, with 17 bases between the two ends. The CDR3 region has the DNA TGTGCCAGCAGTTTGGGCGGGACGCTGAGGAAGACCCAGTACTTC. This gives the protein CASSLGGTLRKTQYF. Supplemented by reference TRBV28 and TRBJ2-5, the full variable domain reads DVKVTQSSRYLVKRTGEKVFLECVQDMDHENMFWYRQDPGLGLRLIYFSYDVKMKEKGDIPEGYSVSREKKERFSLILESASTNQTSMYLCASSLGGTLRKTQYFGPGTRLLVL.

This clonotype was counted ten times or more. The chain combines TRBV18 with TRBJ1-1; 10 nucleotides line up with TRBD1. Trimming cost V 4 bases and J 6 bases; bases outside gene matches: 2. Germline V gene lookup returns CDR1 KGHSH and CDR2 LQKENI. CDR3 length equals 13 residues. DNA of the CDR3: TGTGCCAGCTCACAGGACAGGGGGGCTGAAGCTTTCTTT. Its translation: CASSQDRGAEAFF.

The V call is TRBV9, the J call TRBJ2-7; 11 positions agree with TRBD1. CDR1 is SGDLS and CDR2 is YYNGEE in the germline V gene. After removal of 3 bases from V and 5 bases from J, the junction contained 7 bases not matched to a gene. This CDR3 contains 15 residues. CDR3 DNA: TGTGCCAGCAGCGGCGGGACAGGGGGGATCAACGAGCAGTACTTC. This encodes CASSGGTGGINEQYF.

This clonotype was seen at least ten times. The chain employs TRBV2 and TRBJ2-3; unclear D gene. The CDR3 has 11 amino acids. V dropped 8 bases and J dropped 6 bases, with 9 bases sitting between them. Per the germline V gene, CDR1 is SNHLY and CDR2 is FYNNEI. The CDR3 loop reads CASAYQDTQYF. CDR3 nucleotide sequence: TGTGCCAGCGCCTACCAGGATACGCAGTATTTT.

This clonotype was seen ten or more times. The chain links TRBV10-3 to TRBJ1-2; TRBD1 aligns across 7 bases. The trim removed 0 bases at V and 2 bases at J, leaving 12 bases unmatched. CDR3 length: 18 residues. Germline V lookup: CDR1 ENHRY, CDR2 SYGVKD. The CDR3 here is CAISESYSGTARNYGYTF. The CDR3 coding sequence is TGTGCCATCAGTGAGTCCTACTCCGGGACAGCACGAAACTATGGCTACACCTTC.

This clonotype was counted ten times or more. The chain couples TRBV5-1 to TRBJ2-3; a possible D gene is TRBD2 (5 bases). The tail of the sequence fits TRBJ2-1 better, so the J call may be wrong. The CDR3 has 15 residues. CDR1 is SGHRS, CDR2 YFSETQ, per germline. The CDR3 loop is CASSREGLGVNEQFF. In DNA, the CDR3 is TGCGCCAGCAGCCGGGAAGGTTTGGGCGTCAATGAGCAGTTCTTC.

The rearrangement joins TRBV5-1 to TRBJ1-4; D possibly corresponds to TRBD1 (6 bases). The CDR3 has 14 residues. V lost 4 bases to trimming and J lost 5 bases, with 12 bases between them. Germline assignment: CDR1 SGHRS and CDR2 YFSETQ. CDR3 amino acids: CASSPDSKNEKLFF. The CDR3 DNA is TGCGCCAGCAGCCCGGACAGCAAAAATGAAAAACTGTTTTTT.

This clonotype was recorded a few times. An end of the junction differs from the germline gene, which may be a read error. The genes are TRBV5-1 and TRBJ2-3; maybe TRBD1 (5 bases). The CDR3 spans 14 residues. In germline, CDR1 is SGHRS, CDR2 YFSETQ. CDR3 coding DNA: TGTGCCAGCAGCTTCCAGGGCTCAGCCGATACGCAGTATTTT. Protein: CASSFQGSADTQYF.

Ten or more counts support this clonotype. The J gene is TRBJ2-7, the V gene TRBV28; D not certain. CDR3 length: 13 residues. Germline V gene data show CDR1 as MDHEN and CDR2 as SYDVKM. For the CDR3, the DNA is TGTAAAACCCAGGCCGCGGTTTCCTACGAGCAGTACTTC. Its protein is CKTQAAVSYEQYF.